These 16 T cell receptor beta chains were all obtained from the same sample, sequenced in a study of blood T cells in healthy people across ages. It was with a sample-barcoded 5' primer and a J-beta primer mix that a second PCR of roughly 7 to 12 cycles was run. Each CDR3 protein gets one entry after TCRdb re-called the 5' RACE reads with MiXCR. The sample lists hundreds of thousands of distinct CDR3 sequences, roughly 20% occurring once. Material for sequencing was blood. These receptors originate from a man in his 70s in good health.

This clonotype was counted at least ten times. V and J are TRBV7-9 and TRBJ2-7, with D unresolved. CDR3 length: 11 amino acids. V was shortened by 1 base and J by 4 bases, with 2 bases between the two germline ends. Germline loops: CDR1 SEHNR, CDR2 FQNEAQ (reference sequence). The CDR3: CASSLEYEQYF. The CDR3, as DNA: TGTGCCAGCAGCTTAGAATACGAGCAGTACTTC.

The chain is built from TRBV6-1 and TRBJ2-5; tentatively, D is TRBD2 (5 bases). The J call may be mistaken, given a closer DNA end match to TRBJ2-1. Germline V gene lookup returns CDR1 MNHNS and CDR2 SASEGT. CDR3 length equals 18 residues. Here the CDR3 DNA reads TGTGCCAGATATCGGGGAGTCTACCGGGCGATTGCAGTACATGAGCAGTTCTTC. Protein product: CARYRGVYRAIAVHEQFF.

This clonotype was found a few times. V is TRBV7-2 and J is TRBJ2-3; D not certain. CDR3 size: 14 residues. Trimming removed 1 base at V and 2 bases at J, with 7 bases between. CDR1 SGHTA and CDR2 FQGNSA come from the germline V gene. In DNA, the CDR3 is TGTGCCAGCAGCTTAGGTAGCCCCACAGATACGCAGTATTTT. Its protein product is CASSLGSPTDTQYF.

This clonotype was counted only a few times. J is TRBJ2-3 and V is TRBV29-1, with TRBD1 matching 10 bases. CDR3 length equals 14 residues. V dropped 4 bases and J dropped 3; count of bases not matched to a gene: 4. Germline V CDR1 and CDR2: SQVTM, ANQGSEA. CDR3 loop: CSVVGTGVTDTQYF. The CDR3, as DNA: TGCAGCGTTGTTGGGACAGGGGTGACAGATACGCAGTATTTT.

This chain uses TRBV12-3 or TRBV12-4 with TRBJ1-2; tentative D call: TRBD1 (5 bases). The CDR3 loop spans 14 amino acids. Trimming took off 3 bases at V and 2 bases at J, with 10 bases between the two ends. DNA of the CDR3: TGTGCCAGCAGTTTCCACAGGCCGAACTATGGCTACACCTTC. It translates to CASSFHRPNYGYTF.

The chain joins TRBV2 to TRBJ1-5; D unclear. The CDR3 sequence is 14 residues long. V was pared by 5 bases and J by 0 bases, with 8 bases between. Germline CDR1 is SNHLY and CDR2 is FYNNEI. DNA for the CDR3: TGTGCCAGCAGTCCAGACTATAGCAATCAGCCCCAGCATTTT. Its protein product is CASSPDYSNQPQHF.

As DNA, the CDR3 is TGTGCCAGCAGCCAAGGACAGGGTCTCGGCAATGAGCAGTTCTTC. Residues: CASSQGQGLGNEQFF. The chain links TRBV3-1 to TRBJ2-1; TRBD1 aligns across 7 bases. The CDR3 contains 15 residues. Germline assignment: CDR1 LGHDT and CDR2 YNNKEL (reference sequence). After removal of 1 base from V and 6 bases from J, the junction contained 6 bases not matched to a gene.

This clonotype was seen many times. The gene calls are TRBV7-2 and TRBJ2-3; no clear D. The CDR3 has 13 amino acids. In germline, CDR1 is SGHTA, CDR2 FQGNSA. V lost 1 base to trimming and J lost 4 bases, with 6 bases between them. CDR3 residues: CASSLGVPDTQYF. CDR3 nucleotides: TGTGCCAGCAGCTTAGGCGTCCCAGATACGCAGTATTTT. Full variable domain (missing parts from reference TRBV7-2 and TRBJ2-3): GAGVSQSPSNKVTEKGKDVELRCDPISGHTALYWYRQSLGQGLEFLIYFQGNSAPDKSGLPSDRFSAERTGGSVSTLTIQRTQQEDSAVYLCASSLGVPDTQYFGPGTRLTVL.

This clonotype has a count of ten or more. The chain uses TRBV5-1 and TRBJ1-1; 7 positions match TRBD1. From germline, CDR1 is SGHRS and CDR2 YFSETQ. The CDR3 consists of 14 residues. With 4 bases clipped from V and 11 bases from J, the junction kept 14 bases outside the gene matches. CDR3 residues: CASSTRGPELEAFF. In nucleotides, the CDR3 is TGCGCCAGCAGCACAAGGGGGCCCGAGTTGGAGGCTTTCTTT.

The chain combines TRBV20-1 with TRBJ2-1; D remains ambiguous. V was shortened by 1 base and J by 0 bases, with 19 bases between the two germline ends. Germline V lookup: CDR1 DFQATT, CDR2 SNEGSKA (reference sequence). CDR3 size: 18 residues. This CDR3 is CSARVGISSRPSYNEQFF. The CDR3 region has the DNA TGCAGTGCTAGAGTGGGTATATCGAGCCGACCCTCCTACAATGAGCAGTTCTTC.

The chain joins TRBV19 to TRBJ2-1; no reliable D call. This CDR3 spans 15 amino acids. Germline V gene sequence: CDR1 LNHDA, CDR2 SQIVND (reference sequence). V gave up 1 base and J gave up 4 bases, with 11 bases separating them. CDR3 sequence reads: CASSIADLNYNEQFF. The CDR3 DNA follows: TGTGCCAGTAGTATAGCGGACCTGAATTACAATGAGCAGTTCTTC.

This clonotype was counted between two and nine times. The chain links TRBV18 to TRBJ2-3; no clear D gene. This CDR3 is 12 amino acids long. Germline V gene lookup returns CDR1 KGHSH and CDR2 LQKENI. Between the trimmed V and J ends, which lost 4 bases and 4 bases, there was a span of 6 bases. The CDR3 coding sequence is TGTGCCAGCTCACGACTGGCAGATACGCAGTATTTT. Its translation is CASSRLADTQYF.

The CDR3 DNA follows: TGTGCCAGCAGCCAACTAGCGGGGCTTGCCAGGGGGGAGCAGTTCTTC. It is translated as CASSQLAGLARGEQFF. The V and J genes are TRBV4-2 and TRBJ2-5; 9 nucleotides line up with TRBD2. The DNA matches TRBJ2-1 better at its end, which makes the J call doubtful. There are 16 residues in the CDR3. Germline V gene data show CDR1 as LGHNA and CDR2 as YNFKEQ.

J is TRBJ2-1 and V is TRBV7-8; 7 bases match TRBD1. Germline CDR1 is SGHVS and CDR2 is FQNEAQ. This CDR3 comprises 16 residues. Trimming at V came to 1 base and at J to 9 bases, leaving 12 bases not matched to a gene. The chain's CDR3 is CASSLVGTVSESEQFF. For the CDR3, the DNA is TGTGCCAGCAGCTTAGTCGGGACAGTTAGCGAGAGTGAGCAGTTCTTC.

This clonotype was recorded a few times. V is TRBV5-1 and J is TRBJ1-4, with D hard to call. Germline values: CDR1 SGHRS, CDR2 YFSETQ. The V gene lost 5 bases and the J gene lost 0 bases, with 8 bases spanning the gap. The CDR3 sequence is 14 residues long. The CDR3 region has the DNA TGCGCCAGCAGGGAGGGAGCAACTAATGAAAAACTGTTTTTT. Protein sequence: CASREGATNEKLFF.

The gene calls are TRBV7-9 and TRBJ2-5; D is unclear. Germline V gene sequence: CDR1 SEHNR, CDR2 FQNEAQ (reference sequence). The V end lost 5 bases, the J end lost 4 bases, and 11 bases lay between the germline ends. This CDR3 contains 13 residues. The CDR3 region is CASSTRSGETQYF. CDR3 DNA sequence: TGTGCCAGCAGCACAAGATCAGGAGAGACCCAGTACTTC.